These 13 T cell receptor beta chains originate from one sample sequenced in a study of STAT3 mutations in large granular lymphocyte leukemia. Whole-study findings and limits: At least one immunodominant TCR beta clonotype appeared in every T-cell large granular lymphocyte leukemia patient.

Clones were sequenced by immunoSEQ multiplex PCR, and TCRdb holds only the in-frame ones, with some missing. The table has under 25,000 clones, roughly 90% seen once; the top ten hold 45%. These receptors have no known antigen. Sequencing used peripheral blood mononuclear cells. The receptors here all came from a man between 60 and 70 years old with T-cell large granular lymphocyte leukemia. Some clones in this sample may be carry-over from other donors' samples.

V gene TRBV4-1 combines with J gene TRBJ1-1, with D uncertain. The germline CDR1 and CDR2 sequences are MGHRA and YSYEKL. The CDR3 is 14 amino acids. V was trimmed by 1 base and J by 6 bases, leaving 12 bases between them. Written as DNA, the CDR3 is TGCGCCAGCAGCCAAGTTCCAATAGTGGCTGAAGCTTTCTTT. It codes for CASSQVPIVAEAFF.

CDR3 nucleotide sequence: TGCGCCAGCAGCTTGGTTGGGGAGCAGTACTTC. Protein product: CASSLVGEQYF. The chain recombines TRBV5-1 with TRBJ2-7; no reliable D call. Germline V lookup: CDR1 SGHRS, CDR2 YFSETQ. This CDR3 is 11 amino acids long. Trimming took 0 bases from V and 7 from J, leaving 5 bases between them.

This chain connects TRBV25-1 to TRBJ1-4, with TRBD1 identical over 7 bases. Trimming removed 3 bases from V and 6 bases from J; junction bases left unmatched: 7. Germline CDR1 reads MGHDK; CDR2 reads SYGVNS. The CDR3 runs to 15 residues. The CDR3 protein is CASSDRGNVDEKLFF. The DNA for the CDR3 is TGTGCCAGCAGTGACAGGGGGAATGTTGATGAAAAACTGTTTTTT.

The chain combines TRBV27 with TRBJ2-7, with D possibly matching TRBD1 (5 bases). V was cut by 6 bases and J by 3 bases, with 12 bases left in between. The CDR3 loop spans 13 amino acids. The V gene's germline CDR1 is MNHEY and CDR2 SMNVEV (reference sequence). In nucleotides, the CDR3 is TGTGCCAGCAGCCTGACAGCTTTCTACGAGCAGTACTTC. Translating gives CASSLTAFYEQYF.

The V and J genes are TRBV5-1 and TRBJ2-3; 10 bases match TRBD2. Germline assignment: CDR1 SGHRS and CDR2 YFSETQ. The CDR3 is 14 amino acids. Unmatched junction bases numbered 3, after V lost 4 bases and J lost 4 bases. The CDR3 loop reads CASSRLAGADTQYF. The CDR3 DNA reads TGCGCCAGCAGCCGCCTAGCGGGAGCAGATACGCAGTATTTT.

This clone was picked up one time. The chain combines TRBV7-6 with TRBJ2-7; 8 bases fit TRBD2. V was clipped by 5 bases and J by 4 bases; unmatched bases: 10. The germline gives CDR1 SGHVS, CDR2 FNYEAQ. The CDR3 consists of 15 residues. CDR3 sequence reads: CASSAAPGLVYEQYF. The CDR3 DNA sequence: TGTGCCAGCAGCGCAGCTCCGGGACTAGTTTACGAGCAGTACTTC.

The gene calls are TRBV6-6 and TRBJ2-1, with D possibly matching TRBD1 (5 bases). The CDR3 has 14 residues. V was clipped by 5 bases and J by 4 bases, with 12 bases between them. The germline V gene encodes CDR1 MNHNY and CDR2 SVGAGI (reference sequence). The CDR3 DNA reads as TGTGCCAGCAGTCCGGGCAGGGCTTACAATGAGCAGTTCTTC. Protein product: CASSPGRAYNEQFF.

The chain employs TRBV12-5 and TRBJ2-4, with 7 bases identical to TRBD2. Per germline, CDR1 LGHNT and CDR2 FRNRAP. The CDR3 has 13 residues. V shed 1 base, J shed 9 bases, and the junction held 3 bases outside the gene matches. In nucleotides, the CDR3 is TGTGCTAGTGGTTTGGGGACGGGGGGCATTCAGTACTTC. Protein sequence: CASGLGTGGIQYF.

CDR3 region: CASSGGLSTDTQYF. CDR3 DNA: TGTGCCAGCAGTGGGGGGTTAAGTACAGATACGCAGTATTTT. V and J are TRBV25-1 and TRBJ2-3; D possibly matches TRBD1 or TRBD2 (5 bases each). Germline V lookup: CDR1 MGHDK, CDR2 SYGVNS. There are 14 residues in the CDR3. Trimming stripped 4 bases from V and 3 bases from J, with 11 bases between.

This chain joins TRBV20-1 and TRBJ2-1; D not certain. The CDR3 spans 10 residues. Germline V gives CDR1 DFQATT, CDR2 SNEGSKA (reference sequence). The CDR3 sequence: CCSRRTGQFF. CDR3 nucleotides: TGCTGCTCTAGGAGAACCGGGCAGTTCTTC.

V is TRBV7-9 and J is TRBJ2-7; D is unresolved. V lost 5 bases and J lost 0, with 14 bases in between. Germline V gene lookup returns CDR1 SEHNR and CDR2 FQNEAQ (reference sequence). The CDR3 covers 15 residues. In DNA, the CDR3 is TGTGCCAGCAGCCTCCCCCTGGGCAGCTCCTACGAGCAGTACTTC. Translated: CASSLPLGSSYEQYF.

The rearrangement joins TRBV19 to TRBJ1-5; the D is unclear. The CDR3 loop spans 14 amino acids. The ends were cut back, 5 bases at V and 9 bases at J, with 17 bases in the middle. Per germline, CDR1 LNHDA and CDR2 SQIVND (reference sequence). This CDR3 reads CASSFSGPQRPQHF. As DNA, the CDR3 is TGTGCCAGTAGTTTCTCCGGGCCCCAGAGGCCCCAGCATTTT.

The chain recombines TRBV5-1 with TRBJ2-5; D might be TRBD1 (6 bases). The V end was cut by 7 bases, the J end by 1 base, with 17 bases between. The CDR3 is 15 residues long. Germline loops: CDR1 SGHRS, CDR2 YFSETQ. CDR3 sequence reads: CASRQVGTRQETQYF. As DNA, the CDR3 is TGCGCCAGCCGCCAAGTCGGGACACGCCAAGAGACCCAGTACTTC.